This T cell receptor (beta chain) was captured in a study of CD8+CD57+ T cells in acquired aplastic anemia. Study-wide findings and caveats: Found in both controls and patients were approximately 31 CD8+ CDR3 sequences.

After removal of 0 bases from V and 4 bases from J, the junction contained 6 bases not matched to a gene. CDR3 length equals 15 residues. Germline lookup yields CDR1 SGHNT and CDR2 YYREEE (reference sequence). CD8+CD57+ cell expansion had been shown by flow cytometry in patients chosen for sequencing. Receipt of therapy had not occurred in any patient by the time of blood sampling. Profiles of TCR beta VDJ and CDR3 were generated from a genomic DNA template. Using its own MiXCR run on the reads, TCRdb lists one record per CDR3 protein. This table holds 150,000 to 200,000 distinct CDR3 sequences, around half found once. This clonotype was found many times. Its antigen is currently unknown.

This clonotype originated in a human donor with aplastic anemia. Sequencing was carried out using sorted CD4+, CD8+, or CD8+CD57+ T cells (not recorded which) from PBMCs. The V and J genes are TRBV5-4 and TRBJ1-1; 7 positions match TRBD1. In DNA form, the CDR3 reads TGTGCCAGCAGCTTGGCCCCCGGGACAGCCACTGAAGCTTTCTTT. Translating gives CASSLAPGTATEAFF.